Following are 28 T cell receptor beta chains from one sample sequenced in a study of T cells in narcolepsy. The assay was immunoSEQ multiplex PCR, and TCRdb's table has in-frame clones only and misses some. This sample has 20,000 to 30,000 clones; 55% to 80% occur once, and the top ten carry roughly an eighth. The sample taken for sequencing was memory (CD45RA-) CD4+ T cells from blood. These TCRs come from a human donor in good health.

The V call is TRBV15, the J call TRBJ2-1, with D perhaps matching TRBD2 (5 bases). The V gene's germline CDR1 is LNHNV and CDR2 YYDKDF (reference sequence). Trimming took off 4 bases at V and 8 bases at J, with 15 bases between the two ends. The CDR3 is 14 residues long. CDR3 residues: CATSKTTGVDEQFF. The DNA for the CDR3 is TGTGCCACCAGCAAGACTACGGGTGTCGATGAGCAGTTCTTC. The whole variable domain, filled in from reference TRBV15 and TRBJ2-1, reads DAMVIQNPRYQVTQFGKPVTLSCSQTLNHNVMYWYQQKSSQAPKLLFHYYDKDFNNEADTPDNFQSRRPNTSFCFLDIRSPGLGDTAMYLCATSKTTGVDEQFFGPGTRLTVL.

The rearrangement links TRBV7-2 to TRBJ1-5, with 7 bases lining up with TRBD1. The V gene's germline CDR1 is SGHTA and CDR2 FQGNSA. This CDR3 has 15 amino acids. The trim removed 4 bases at V and 5 bases at J, leaving 8 bases unmatched. For the CDR3, the DNA is TGTGCCAGCAGCTCGAGACCAGGGGGGGATCAGCCCCAGCATTTT. Translated, it gives CASSSRPGGDQPQHF. Drawing the rest from reference TRBV7-2 and TRBJ1-5, the complete variable domain is GAGVSQSPSNKVTEKGKDVELRCDPISGHTALYWYRQSLGQGLEFLIYFQGNSAPDKSGLPSDRFSAERTGGSVSTLTIQRTQQEDSAVYLCASSSRPGGDQPQHFGDGTRLSIL.

This clone was found once. The chain links TRBV5-5 to TRBJ2-3; D tentatively fits TRBD1 or TRBD2 (5 bases each). Germline V gene sequence: CDR1 SGHKS, CDR2 YYEKEE (reference sequence). V lost 2 bases and J lost 6, with 10 bases in between. The CDR3 length is 13 residues. This chain's CDR3 is CASSLMGEDTQYF. The CDR3 coding sequence is TGTGCCAGCAGCTTAATGGGGGAGGATACGCAGTATTTT.

This chain joins TRBV21-1 and TRBJ2-2. TRBV21-1 corresponds to a pseudogene. The CDR3 runs 15 residues. The CDR3 loop is CASSKGVGNAGELFF. The DNA of the CDR3 is TGTGCCAGCAGCAAAGGGGTAGGCAATGCCGGGGAGCTGTTTTTT.

This clone was observed a handful of times. Compared with germline, one end of the junction differs, possibly owing to a read error. V and J are TRBV7-7 and TRBJ2-4; TRBD1 might be the D (5 bases). Germline CDR1 SSHAT, CDR2 FNYEAQ (reference sequence). The CDR3 extends over 16 amino acids. The CDR3, as DNA: TGTGCTAGCAGCTTATTCTTTGGGGTAGGGGAAAACATTCAGTACTTC. Amino acids: CASSLFFGVGENIQYF.

This clone was picked up a small number of times. V is TRBV2 and J is TRBJ1-4; TRBD1 agrees at 8 bases. There are 14 residues in the CDR3. Germline-derived CDR1 and CDR2 are SNHLY and FYNNEI. V shed 6 bases, J shed 7 bases, and the junction held 7 bases outside the gene matches. The CDR3 is CASRDRVGSEKLFF. The CDR3 bases are TGTGCCAGCAGGGACAGGGTGGGGAGTGAAAAACTGTTTTTT.

The chain links TRBV7-8 to TRBJ2-7, with TRBD2 as a possible D gene (5 bases). This CDR3 contains 15 residues. Trimming left V 5 bases short and J 2 bases short, with 16 bases between. Germline V gene lookup returns CDR1 SGHVS and CDR2 FQNEAQ. Here the CDR3 reads CASSQNRLATYEQYF. The CDR3 nucleotides are TGTGCCAGCAGCCAAAACCGGTTAGCGACCTACGAGCAGTACTTC.

This clone occurred a few times. The rearrangement uses TRBV18 and TRBJ2-2, with TRBD2 identical over 9 bases. In germline, CDR1 is KGHSH, CDR2 LQKENI. The CDR3 loop spans 16 amino acids. The ends lost 1 base at V and 5 bases at J; junction bases unmatched: 5. CDR3 in amino acids: CASSPLAGGETGELFF. In DNA, the CDR3 is TGTGCCAGCTCACCACTCGCGGGAGGGGAGACCGGGGAGCTGTTTTTT.

This chain links TRBV4-3 with TRBJ2-1; TRBD2 is a possible D gene (6 bases). CDR3 length equals 18 residues. Looked up from germline, CDR1 is LGHNA and CDR2 is YSLEER. V lost 0 bases and J lost 8, with 23 bases in between. CDR3 loop: CASSQESIATRGSHEQFF. CDR3 nucleotides: TGCGCCAGCAGCCAAGAAAGCATAGCGACTAGAGGCAGCCATGAGCAGTTCTTC.

The chain links TRBV4-1 to TRBJ2-3; 10 bases are a match to TRBD2. Germline trimming cut 6 bases from V and 3 bases from J; bases unmatched to any gene: 9. Germline CDR1 is MGHRA and CDR2 is YSYEKL. The CDR3 length is 16 residues. The CDR3 nucleotides are TGCGCCAGCAGTTCACCTAGCGGGAGTGAGACAGATACGCAGTATTTT. Translation: CASSSPSGSETDTQYF.

This clone was recorded a few times. The V call is TRBV18, the J call TRBJ2-7, with 7 bases lining up with TRBD1. Germline V gives CDR1 KGHSH, CDR2 LQKENI. Trimming cost V 4 bases and J 3 bases; bases outside gene matches: 6. This CDR3 is built from 14 residues. CDR3 nucleotide sequence: TGTGCCAGCTCACGGACAGGATCCTTCTACGAGCAGTACTTC. Amino acids: CASSRTGSFYEQYF.

The V call is TRBV28, the J call TRBJ1-1; 7 positions match TRBD1. Germline loops: CDR1 MDHEN, CDR2 SYDVKM. The CDR3 covers 14 residues. V dropped 5 bases and J dropped 8; count of bases not matched to a gene: 11. The CDR3 region has the DNA TGTGCCAGCAGTCGAGATCTAGGGGGCGCGGAAGCTTTCTTT. This translates into CASSRDLGGAEAFF.

In this sample, this clone turned up once. V and J are TRBV6-5 and TRBJ2-3; D is undetermined. Germline values: CDR1 MNHEY, CDR2 SVGAGI. This CDR3 is 13 amino acids long. V dropped 6 bases and J dropped 6 bases, with 13 bases sitting between them. The CDR3 DNA follows: TGTGCCAGCAGCCGATTGATTGGGGATACGCAGTATTTT. It encodes CASSRLIGDTQYF.

The J gene is TRBJ2-1, the V gene TRBV14, with 8 positions matching TRBD2. Germline CDR1 and CDR2: SGHDN and FVKESK. Trimming took 4 bases from V and 9 from J; bases not matched to a gene: 8. The CDR3 is made up of 14 amino acids. CDR3 in amino acids: CASSPPGLGLEQFF. Written as DNA, the CDR3 is TGTGCCAGCAGCCCACCGGGACTAGGTCTTGAGCAGTTCTTC.

The DNA of the CDR3 is TGTGCCAGCAGTTTGTCGGGATGGGAAGCTTTCTTT. Translating it yields CASSLSGWEAFF. V gene TRBV28 combines with J gene TRBJ1-1, with D unclear. The CDR3 length is 12 residues. Deletions cut 3 bases from V and 8 bases from J, with 10 bases between. Germline V CDR1 and CDR2: MDHEN, SYDVKM.

The J gene is TRBJ1-1, the V gene TRBV7-3, with a weak D call TRBD1 (5 bases). Germline values: CDR1 SGHTA, CDR2 FQGTGA. Trimming removed 6 bases at V and 7 bases at J, with 15 bases between. The CDR3 spans 13 residues. Here the CDR3 reads CASSSREGVEAFF. CDR3 DNA: TGTGCCAGCAGTTCAAGGGAAGGGGTTGAAGCTTTCTTT.

The V call is TRBV28, the J call TRBJ2-1; D unresolved. Germline CDR1 reads MDHEN; CDR2 reads SYDVKM. The CDR3 contains 12 residues. The V gene lost 2 bases and the J gene lost 6 bases, with 5 bases spanning the gap. CDR3 sequence: CASSLGFNEQFF. CDR3 DNA sequence: TGTGCCAGCAGTTTAGGCTTCAATGAGCAGTTCTTC.

The chain recombines TRBV4-1 with TRBJ2-3; TRBD1 aligns across 8 bases. This CDR3 comprises 16 residues. With V trimmed by 1 base and J by 3 bases, 6 bases remained unmatched. Germline V gene lookup returns CDR1 MGHRA and CDR2 YSYEKL. The CDR3 bases are TGCGCCAGCAGCCAAGGACAGGGGACGGGGACAGATACGCAGTATTTT. Its protein product is CASSQGQGTGTDTQYF.

The chain carries TRBV5-3 and TRBJ2-1; D is ambiguous. TRBV5-3 is given ORF status, its function remaining uncertain. V lost 2 bases and J lost 4, with 19 bases in between. This CDR3 spans 17 amino acids. The CDR3 DNA reads TGTGCCAGAAGCTTTTCTTGTATGTTTCCGGTTTACAATGAGCAGTTCTTC. This gives the protein CARSFSCMFPVYNEQFF.

The J gene is TRBJ2-7, the V gene TRBV6-5; no firm D call. This CDR3 has 12 residues. V was pared by 7 bases and J by 0 bases, with 7 bases between. CDR1 and CDR2 (germline): MNHEY, SVGAGI. In nucleotides, the CDR3 is TGTGCCAGCATTGGGTACTCCTACGAGCAGTACTTC. Its translation is CASIGYSYEQYF.

This chain joins TRBV7-2 and TRBJ2-1, with 12 positions matching TRBD2. The V gene's germline CDR1 is SGHTA and CDR2 FQGNSA. Trimming removed 1 base from V and 10 bases from J; junction bases left unmatched: 8. The CDR3 runs to 16 residues. CDR3 in amino acids: CASSLVASGGAREQFF. The CDR3 nucleotides read TGTGCCAGCAGCTTAGTTGCTAGCGGGGGGGCGAGGGAGCAGTTCTTC.

The chain has TRBV5-6 and TRBJ2-7; a weak D match, TRBD1 (6 bases). The CDR3 extends over 12 amino acids. V lost 4 bases and J 3 bases, leaving 8 bases between the germline ends. Germline-derived CDR1 and CDR2 are SGHDT and YYEEEE. The CDR3 sequence is CASSTGYYEQYF. The DNA of the CDR3 is TGTGCCAGCAGCACAGGGTACTACGAGCAGTACTTC. Full variable domain (missing parts from reference TRBV5-6 and TRBJ2-7): DAGVTQSPTHLIKTRGQQVTLRCSPKSGHDTVSWYQQALGQGPQFIFQYYEEEERQRGNFPDRFSGHQFPNYSSELNVNALLLGDSALYLCASSTGYYEQYFGPGTRLTVT.

V is TRBV28 and J is TRBJ1-5; TRBD1 matches at 10 bases. CDR3 length equals 17 residues. Germline CDR1 is MDHEN and CDR2 is SYDVKM. After removal of 4 bases from V and 5 bases from J, the junction contained 11 bases not matched to a gene. Here the CDR3 reads CASSSFQTGGAYQPQHF. The CDR3 DNA sequence: TGTGCCAGCAGTTCGTTCCAGACAGGGGGCGCATATCAGCCCCAGCATTTT.

In this sample, this clone turned up a few times. The chain is built from TRBV25-1 and TRBJ2-5; D gene unclear. V was cut by 2 bases and J by 3 bases, with 10 bases left in between. CDR3 size: 14 residues. Germline CDR1 and CDR2: MGHDK and SYGVNS. DNA of the CDR3: TGTGCCAGCAGTGAAGCCAGACCGGAAGAGACCCAGTACTTC. Translation gives CASSEARPEETQYF.

The CDR3 DNA reads TGTGCCTGCCGGGGGAACACTGAAGCTTTCTTT. It is translated as CACRGNTEAFF. The gene calls are TRBV25-1 and TRBJ1-1; D gene ambiguous. CDR3 length: 11 amino acids. The V end was cut by 11 bases, the J end by 1 base, with 8 bases between. CDR1 MGHDK and CDR2 SYGVNS come from the germline V gene.

V is TRBV30 and J is TRBJ1-4, with 8 bases matching TRBD1. V shed 8 bases, J shed 7 bases, and the junction held 6 bases outside the gene matches. CDR1 is GTSNPN, CDR2 SVGIG, per germline (reference sequence). The CDR3 is made up of 12 amino acids. CDR3 loop: CAGQGRGEKLFF. The DNA for the CDR3 is TGTGCCGGACAGGGTAGAGGTGAAAAACTGTTTTTT. Full variable domain (rest looked up from reference TRBV30 and TRBJ1-4): SQTIHQWPATLVQPVGSPLSLECTVEGTSNPNLYWYRQAAGRGLQLLFYSVGIGQISSEVPQNLSASRPQDRQFILSSKKLLLSDSGFYLCAGQGRGEKLFFGSGTQLSVL.

This rearrangement joins TRBV5-1 to TRBJ1-1; D uncertain. The V end was cut by 4 bases, the J end by 2 bases, with 12 bases between. The CDR3 contains 14 residues. Germline V lookup: CDR1 SGHRS, CDR2 YFSETQ. CDR3 nucleotide sequence: TGCGCCAGCAGCCCCGAATGGGCTAACACTGAAGCTTTCTTT. Amino acids: CASSPEWANTEAFF. Based on the CDR3 plus reference TRBV5-1 and TRBJ1-1, the full variable domain is KAGVTQTPRYLIKTRGQQVTLSCSPISGHRSVSWYQQTPGQGLQFLFEYFSETQRNKGNFPGRFSGRQFSNSRSEMNVSTLELGDSALYLCASSPEWANTEAFFGQGTRLTVV.

The chain is built from TRBV28 and TRBJ1-5, with D perhaps matching TRBD1 (5 bases). With 7 bases removed from V and 4 bases from J, the gap between germline ends came to 14 bases. This CDR3 is 14 amino acids long. The germline V gene encodes CDR1 MDHEN and CDR2 SYDVKM. CDR3 coding DNA: TGTGCCAGCACCTGGCGTGGGGGAAATCAGCCCCAGCATTTT. The encoded protein is CASTWRGGNQPQHF.